Shown below are 24 T cell receptor beta chains from a single sample sequenced in a study of CD4+ T cells in melanoma. Here immunoSEQ multiplex PCR was the method, and the copy in TCRdb shows in-frame clones only, minus some. The data contain some 21,000 clones, roughly 87% of them singletons. The sequenced sample consisted of cells from a culture (not recorded whether cultured in vitro). These receptor sequences come from a human donor with melanoma.

This chain joins TRBV5-4 and TRBJ2-7, with TRBD1 matching 7 bases. Unmatched junction bases numbered 8, after V lost 4 bases and J lost 7 bases. This CDR3 is 13 amino acids long. CDR1 and CDR2 (germline): SGHNT, YYREEE (reference sequence). This CDR3 reads CASSRDRAGEQYF. DNA of the CDR3: TGTGCCAGCAGCCGAGACAGGGCAGGGGAGCAGTACTTC.

The sample holds one count of this clone. The chain combines TRBV2 with TRBJ1-4; D perhaps matches TRBD1 (5 bases). V lost 8 bases, J lost 8 bases, and 12 bases lay in between. In germline, CDR1 is SNHLY, CDR2 FYNNEI. This CDR3 is built from 12 residues. CDR3 residues: CASDSDREKLFF. CDR3 DNA sequence: TGTGCCAGCGATAGTGACAGAGAAAAACTGTTTTTT.

The CDR3 coding sequence is TGTGCCAGCAGCTTCACAGCGGGGGCCTACACCGGGGAGCTGTTTTTT. Its translation: CASSFTAGAYTGELFF. The chain has TRBV5-5 and TRBJ2-2, with 8 bases matching TRBD2. The junction had 6 bases not matched to a gene; V was cut back by 2 bases and J by 3 bases. CDR1 is SGHKS, CDR2 YYEKEE, per germline (reference sequence). The CDR3 has 16 amino acids.

This clone was detected only a few times. CDR3 protein: CASSLGTGLYNEQFF. The DNA for the CDR3 is TGTGCCAGCAGCCTAGGGACAGGGCTGTACAATGAGCAGTTCTTC. This rearrangement joins TRBV7-3 to TRBJ2-1, with 9 nucleotides matching TRBD1. Germline loops: CDR1 SGHTA, CDR2 FQGTGA. Trimming took 5 bases from V and 4 from J; bases not matched to a gene: 6. The CDR3 is 15 residues long.

The chain links TRBV6-5 to TRBJ1-4; 8 positions agree with TRBD1. Germline values: CDR1 MNHEY, CDR2 SVGAGI. The CDR3 covers 16 residues. Trimming removed 4 bases from V and 4 bases from J; junction bases left unmatched: 8. This chain's CDR3 is CASSSRQGRLNEKLFF. For the CDR3, the DNA is TGTGCCAGCAGTTCTAGACAGGGGCGACTTAATGAAAAACTGTTTTTT.

V gene TRBV9 combines with J gene TRBJ1-4, with TRBD1 as a possible D gene (5 bases). The germline CDR1 and CDR2 sequences are SGDLS and YYNGEE. Trimming took off 3 bases at V and 2 bases at J, with 8 bases between the two ends. The CDR3 covers 14 residues. This CDR3 is CASSAGITNEKLFF. The CDR3 region has the DNA TGTGCCAGCAGCGCAGGGATCACTAATGAAAAACTGTTTTTT.

The gene calls are TRBV5-1 and TRBJ2-7, with 12 bases identical to TRBD1. The CDR3 is 21 amino acids. V shed 4 bases and J 2 bases; nucleotides not matched to a gene: 22. CDR1 is SGHRS, CDR2 YFSETQ, per germline. The CDR3 sequence is CASSLPRVGSSGTGGTYEQYF. The CDR3 DNA reads TGCGCCAGCAGCCTCCCCCGCGTGGGAAGTTCCGGGACAGGGGGCACCTACGAGCAGTACTTC.

This chain joins TRBV6-5 and TRBJ2-7, with D perhaps TRBD2 (5 bases). Germline lookup yields CDR1 MNHEY and CDR2 SVGAGI. The CDR3 is 13 amino acids. With 7 bases removed from V and 5 bases from J, the gap between germline ends came to 15 bases. The chain's CDR3 is CASNPFRGNEQYF. The CDR3 coding sequence is TGTGCCAGCAATCCATTCCGGGGAAACGAGCAGTACTTC.

This chain links TRBV7-2 with TRBJ2-1; D perhaps matches TRBD2 (5 bases). Trimming pared 1 base from V and 10 bases from J, leaving 17 bases between. Germline V CDR1 and CDR2: SGHTA, FQGNSA. The CDR3 totals 15 residues. CDR3 protein: CASSLEPRPGREQFF. The CDR3 coding sequence is TGTGCCAGCAGCTTAGAGCCGCGGCCGGGAAGGGAGCAGTTCTTC.

This clone was seen more than once but under ten times. Other DNA sequences of this sample code for an identical CDR3. The genes are TRBV5-4 and TRBJ1-4; D might be TRBD1 (6 bases). There are 14 residues in the CDR3. Trimming left V 2 bases short and J 1 base short, with 6 bases between. Germline loops: CDR1 SGHNT, CDR2 YYREEE (reference sequence). In DNA form, the CDR3 reads TGTGCCAGCAGCTTAGGGGGAACTAATGAAAAACTGTTTTTT. Translated: CASSLGGTNEKLFF.

This chain connects TRBV30 to TRBJ2-1; the D gene could be TRBD1 or TRBD2 (6 bases each). Germline V gives CDR1 GTSNPN, CDR2 SVGIG (reference sequence). The V end was cut by 4 bases, the J end by 8 bases, with 21 bases between. The CDR3 has 15 residues. DNA for the CDR3: TGTGCCTGGACAAGGGGGAGGATCCGTGGCGATGAGCAGTTCTTC. Protein: CAWTRGRIRGDEQFF. Looking up the rest from reference TRBV30 and TRBJ2-1 gives the full variable domain: SQTIHQWPATLVQPVGSPLSLECTVEGTSNPNLYWYRQAAGRGLQLLFYSVGIGQISSEVPQNLSASRPQDRQFILSSKKLLLSDSGFYLCAWTRGRIRGDEQFFGPGTRLTVL.

The chain uses TRBV5-5 and TRBJ1-3; D is ambiguous. Deletions cut 0 bases from V and 4 bases from J, with 11 bases between. This CDR3 contains 15 residues. The germline V gene has CDR1 SGHKS and CDR2 YYEKEE (reference sequence). Here the CDR3 DNA reads TGTGCCAGCAGCTTGGATAATGGGAGGGGAAACACCATATATTTT. This sequence encodes CASSLDNGRGNTIYF. The whole variable domain, filled in from reference TRBV5-5 and TRBJ1-3, reads DAGVTQSPTHLIKTRGQQVTLRCSPISGHKSVSWYQQVLGQGPQFIFQYYEKEERGRGNFPDRFSARQFPNYSSELNVNALLLGDSALYLCASSLDNGRGNTIYFGEGSWLTVV.

The chain is built from TRBV6-1 and TRBJ1-2; D ambiguous. Between the trimmed V and J ends, which lost 3 bases and 4 bases, there was a span of 12 bases. The length of the CDR3 is 14 residues. Germline CDR1 MNHNS, CDR2 SASEGT. Here the CDR3 reads CASSDGGNFYGYTF. The CDR3 DNA follows: TGTGCCAGCAGTGACGGAGGGAATTTCTATGGCTACACCTTC.

CDR3 nucleotide sequence: TGCGCCAGCACGGTCTTCCGGACTGGGATTTCCGAGCAGTACTTC. It encodes CASTVFRTGISEQYF. The chain employs TRBV5-1 and TRBJ2-7; perhaps TRBD2 as D (5 bases). CDR3 length: 15 residues. The V end was cut by 6 bases, the J end by 6 bases, with 22 bases between. CDR1 SGHRS and CDR2 YFSETQ come from the germline V gene. The variable domain in full, completed from reference TRBV5-1 and TRBJ2-7, reads KAGVTQTPRYLIKTRGQQVTLSCSPISGHRSVSWYQQTPGQGLQFLFEYFSETQRNKGNFPGRFSGRQFSNSRSEMNVSTLELGDSALYLCASTVFRTGISEQYFGPGTRLTVT.

The chain links TRBV18 to TRBJ2-1; D assignment may be TRBD1 or TRBD2 (5 bases each). This CDR3 region has 14 residues. Trimming removed 3 bases from V and 6 bases from J, with 12 bases in between. Germline loops: CDR1 KGHSH, CDR2 LQKENI. CDR3 nucleotides: TGTGCCAGCTCACCCTCGGACGGGACCAATGAGCAGTTCTTC. Translating gives CASSPSDGTNEQFF.

The V and J genes are TRBV5-1 and TRBJ2-2, with D possibly matching TRBD2 (5 bases). Looked up from germline, CDR1 is SGHRS and CDR2 is YFSETQ. The CDR3 contains 15 residues. V gave up 2 bases and J gave up 5 bases, with 13 bases separating them. In DNA, the CDR3 is TGCGCCAGCAGCTTCCGGGGTAAGGGAACCGGGGAGCTGTTTTTT. Encoded protein: CASSFRGKGTGELFF. The full variable domain, its missing parts supplied by reference TRBV5-1 and TRBJ2-2, is KAGVTQTPRYLIKTRGQQVTLSCSPISGHRSVSWYQQTPGQGLQFLFEYFSETQRNKGNFPGRFSGRQFSNSRSEMNVSTLELGDSALYLCASSFRGKGTGELFFGEGSRLTVL.

The V gene is TRBV6-5, the J gene TRBJ2-7, with 7 nucleotides matching TRBD1. The V segment lost 5 bases and the J segment 3 bases; nucleotides outside the gene matches: 10. CDR1 is MNHEY and CDR2 is SVGAGI in the germline V gene. The CDR3 has 15 residues. The CDR3 reads CASSLRMDRLYEQYF. DNA of the CDR3: TGTGCCAGCAGTCTACGCATGGACAGGCTCTACGAGCAGTACTTC.

The chain couples TRBV5-1 to TRBJ1-1; 9 nucleotides agree with TRBD1. The CDR3 totals 17 residues. Unmatched junction bases numbered 6, after V lost 0 bases and J lost 0 bases. CDR1 and CDR2 (germline): SGHRS, YFSETQ. CDR3 protein: CASSLGPGTGLNTEAFF. The CDR3, as DNA: TGCGCCAGCAGCTTGGGTCCCGGGACAGGGCTGAACACTGAAGCTTTCTTT.

The chain links TRBV2 to TRBJ2-3; 8 bases align to TRBD2. Unmatched junction bases numbered 10, after V lost 8 bases and J lost 3 bases. This CDR3 is 15 amino acids long. Germline CDR1 is SNHLY and CDR2 is FYNNEI. The DNA of the CDR3 is TGTGCCAGCGCTGGGCAAAAGCGGGGGACAGATACGCAGTATTTT. Amino acid sequence: CASAGQKRGTDTQYF.

The chain uses TRBV2 and TRBJ1-5; D might be TRBD1 (5 bases). The V gene lost 6 bases and the J gene lost 5 bases, with 17 bases spanning the gap. Germline loops: CDR1 SNHLY, CDR2 FYNNEI. The CDR3 is 15 residues long. CDR3 DNA: TGTGCCAGCAGCCGACAGTTTCTTGCGGATCAGCCCCAGCATTTT. Its protein is CASSRQFLADQPQHF.

This chain connects TRBV5-1 to TRBJ1-6; 7 bases map to TRBD1. Trimming cost V 3 bases and J 10 bases; bases outside gene matches: 7. This CDR3 has 14 amino acids. In germline, CDR1 is SGHRS, CDR2 YFSETQ. CDR3 sequence (DNA): TGCGCCAGCAGCTCGGGACAGAGCAACTCACCCCTCCACTTT. This gives the protein CASSSGQSNSPLHF.

Comment on this clone: Other nucleotide sequences from this sample produce the same CDR3. The chain couples TRBV5-1 to TRBJ1-2, with 9 bases identical to TRBD1. The J segment lost 7 bases and the V segment lost 0 bases, leaving 4 bases of the junction unmatched. The CDR3 spans 14 residues. The germline V gene has CDR1 SGHRS and CDR2 YFSETQ. In nucleotides, the CDR3 is TGCGCCAGCAGCTTGGGGGACAGGGCGGGTGGCTACACCTTC. Protein: CASSLGDRAGGYTF.

The chain has TRBV27 and TRBJ1-4, with a weak D call TRBD1 (6 bases). Germline CDR1 reads MNHEY; CDR2 reads SMNVEV (reference sequence). This CDR3 has 14 residues. Trimming removed 5 bases from V and 6 bases from J, with 13 bases in between. The CDR3 here is CASSLTGQDEKLFF. The CDR3 region has the DNA TGTGCCAGCAGTCTGACAGGTCAGGATGAAAAACTGTTTTTT.

This chain connects TRBV19 to TRBJ1-3; the D gene is possibly TRBD1 (6 bases). From germline, CDR1 is LNHDA and CDR2 SQIVND (reference sequence). The CDR3 has 17 amino acids. V was cut by 9 bases and J by 0 bases, with 21 bases left in between. For the CDR3, the DNA is TGTGCCAGCCAAAACAGGGAAAAGGGAACCTCTGGAAACACCATATATTTT. Residues: CASQNREKGTSGNTIYF.